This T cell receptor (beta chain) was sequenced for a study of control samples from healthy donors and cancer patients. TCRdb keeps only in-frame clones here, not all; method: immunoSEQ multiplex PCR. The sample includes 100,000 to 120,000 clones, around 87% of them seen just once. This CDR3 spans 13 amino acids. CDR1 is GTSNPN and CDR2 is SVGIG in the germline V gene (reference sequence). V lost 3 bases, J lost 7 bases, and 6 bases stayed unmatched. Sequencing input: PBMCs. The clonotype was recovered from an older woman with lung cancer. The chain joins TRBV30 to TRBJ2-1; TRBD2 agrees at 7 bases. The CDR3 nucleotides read TGTGCCTGGAGAGGCGGGAGACCAAATGAGCAGTTCTTC. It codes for CAWRGGRPNEQFF.